Detailed here is one T cell receptor beta chain. V shed 7 bases and J shed 0 bases, with 13 bases lying between them. There are 15 residues in the CDR3. Germline V gives CDR1 ENHRY, CDR2 SYGVKD. Unique molecular identifiers were used to barcode this TCRbeta library. TCRdb analysed the PCR reads with MiXCR anew, one entry per CDR3 protein. The sample includes around 500,000 distinct CDR3 sequences, roughly 23% of them seen just once. The sample belongs to a study of T-cell reconstitution after alpha-beta-depleted transplantation in children. This chain connects TRBV10-3 to TRBJ1-5, with D tentatively TRBD1 (6 bases). The material sequenced was PBMCs, mostly from graft donor cells, taken 360 days after TCRalphabeta/CD19-depleted stem cell transplant. The sequence was obtained from a boy younger than two who had a stem cell transplant for acute myeloid leukemia, so the T cells may come from the graft donor. The CDR3 sequence is CAIKGEGYSNQPQHF. The CDR3 bases are TGTGCCATCAAGGGGGAGGGCTATAGCAATCAGCCCCAGCATTTT.